This T cell receptor (beta chain) derives from a study of CD8 T cells in Susac syndrome. In the study overall: Sequencing included Susac syndrome patients, roughly six of them with active disease and roughly eight in remission. Treatment at blood withdrawal was none, corticosteroids, or intravenous immunoglobulin alone in Susac syndrome patients.

V was trimmed by 7 bases and J by 2 bases, leaving 11 bases between them. CDR3 length: 14 amino acids. Germline values: CDR1 LGHNA, CDR2 YNFKEQ. With random hexamers, reverse transcription was performed on roughly 0.5 to 1 ug of RNA. TCRdb analysed the immunoSEQ multiplex PCR reads with MiXCR anew, one entry per CDR3 protein. The table has about 240,000 distinct CDR3 sequences, roughly 95% seen once. CD8+ and CD4+ blood T cells underwent TCR beta sequencing. This clonotype originated in a human donor with Susac syndrome. The V gene is TRBV4-2, the J gene TRBJ1-4; no clear D. Source material: CD4+ T cells from PBMCs. CDR3 sequence (DNA): TGTGCCAGCACCAACGCCGGCACTAATGAAAAACTGTTTTTT. Protein: CASTNAGTNEKLFF.